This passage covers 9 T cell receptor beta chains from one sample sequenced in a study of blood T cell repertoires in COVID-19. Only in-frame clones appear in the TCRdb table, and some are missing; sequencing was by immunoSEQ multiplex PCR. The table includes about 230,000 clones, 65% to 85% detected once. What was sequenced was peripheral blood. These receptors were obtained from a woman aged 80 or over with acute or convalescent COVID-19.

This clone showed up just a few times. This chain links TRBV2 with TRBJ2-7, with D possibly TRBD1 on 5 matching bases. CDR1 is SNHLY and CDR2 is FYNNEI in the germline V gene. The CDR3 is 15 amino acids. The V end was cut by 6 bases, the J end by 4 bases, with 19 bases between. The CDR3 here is CASSKGVVGSYEQYF. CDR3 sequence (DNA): TGTGCCAGCAGCAAAGGGGTGGTAGGGTCTTACGAGCAGTACTTC.

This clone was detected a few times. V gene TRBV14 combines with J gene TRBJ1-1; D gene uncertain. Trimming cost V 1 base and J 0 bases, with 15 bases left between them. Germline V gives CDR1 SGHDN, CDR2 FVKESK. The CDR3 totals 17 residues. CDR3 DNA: TGTGCCAGCAGCCAAGGCCTTAGAGCTAGGATGAACACTGAAGCTTTCTTT. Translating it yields CASSQGLRARMNTEAFF.

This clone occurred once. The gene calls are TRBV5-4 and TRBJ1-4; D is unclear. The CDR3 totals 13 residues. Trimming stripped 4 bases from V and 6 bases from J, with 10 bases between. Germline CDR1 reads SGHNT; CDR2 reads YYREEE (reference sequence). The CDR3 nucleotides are TGTGCCAGCAGCCAACCCGGGGATGAAAAACTGTTTTTT. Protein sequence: CASSQPGDEKLFF. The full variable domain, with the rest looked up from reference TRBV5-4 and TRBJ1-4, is ETGVTQSPTHLIKTRGQQVTLRCSSQSGHNTVSWYQQALGQGPQFIFQYYREEENGRGNFPPRFSGLQFPNYSSELNVNALELDDSALYLCASSQPGDEKLFFGSGTQLSVL.

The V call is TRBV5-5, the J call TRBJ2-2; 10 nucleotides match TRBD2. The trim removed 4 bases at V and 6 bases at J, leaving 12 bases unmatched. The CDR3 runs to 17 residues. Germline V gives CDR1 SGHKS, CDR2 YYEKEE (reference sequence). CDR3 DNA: TGTGCCAGCAGCGTGGACCCTAGCGGGGGTTTTTCCGGGGAGCTGTTTTTT. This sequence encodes CASSVDPSGGFSGELFF.

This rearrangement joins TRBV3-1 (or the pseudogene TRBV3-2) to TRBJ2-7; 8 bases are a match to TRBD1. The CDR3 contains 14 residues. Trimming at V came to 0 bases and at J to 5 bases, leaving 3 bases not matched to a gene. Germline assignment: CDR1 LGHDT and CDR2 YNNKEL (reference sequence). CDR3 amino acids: CASSQDTRGHEQYF. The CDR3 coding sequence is TGTGCCAGCAGCCAAGACACCAGGGGGCACGAGCAGTACTTC.

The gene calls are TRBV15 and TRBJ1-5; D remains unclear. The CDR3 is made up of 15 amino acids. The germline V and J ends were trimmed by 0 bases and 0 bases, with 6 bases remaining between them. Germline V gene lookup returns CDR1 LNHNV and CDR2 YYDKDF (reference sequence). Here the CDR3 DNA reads TGTGCCACCAGCAGAGACGGGTATAGCAATCAGCCCCAGCATTTT. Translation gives CATSRDGYSNQPQHF.

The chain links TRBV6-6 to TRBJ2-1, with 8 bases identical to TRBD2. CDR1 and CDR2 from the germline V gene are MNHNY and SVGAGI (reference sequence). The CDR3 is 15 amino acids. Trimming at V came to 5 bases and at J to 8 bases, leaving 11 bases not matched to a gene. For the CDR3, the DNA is TGTGCCAGCAGTCTTGAGCGGGAGAGGTACTATGAGCAGTTCTTC. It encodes CASSLERERYYEQFF.

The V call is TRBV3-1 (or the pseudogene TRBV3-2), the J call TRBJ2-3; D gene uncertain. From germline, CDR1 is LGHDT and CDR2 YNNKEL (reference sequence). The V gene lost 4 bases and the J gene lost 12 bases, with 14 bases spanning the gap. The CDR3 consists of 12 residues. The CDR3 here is CASSLGVEPQYF. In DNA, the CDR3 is TGTGCCAGCAGCCTCGGAGTAGAGCCCCAGTATTTT.

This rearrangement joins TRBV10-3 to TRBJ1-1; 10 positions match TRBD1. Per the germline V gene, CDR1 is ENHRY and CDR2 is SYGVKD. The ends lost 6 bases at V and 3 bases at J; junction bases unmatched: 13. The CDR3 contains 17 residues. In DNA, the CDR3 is TGTGCCATCAGCCGGACAGGGGGGGTAGTGAGTCACACTGAAGCTTTCTTT. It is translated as CAISRTGGVVSHTEAFF.